Following are 3 T cell receptor beta chains from one sample sequenced in a study of cytomegalovirus exposure and HLA in healthy donors. PCR primers comprised 60 Vbeta and 13 Jbeta primers. Libraries were prepared by immunoSEQ multiplex PCR; TCRdb keeps only in-frame clonotypes and omits some of them. The profile shows 120,000 or so clones, around 84% of them singletons. Sequencing was done on a sample of PBMCs. The receptors were sampled from a man between 18 and 35 years old in good health and CMV-seronegative.

This clone was seen a single time. The gene calls are TRBV6-4 and TRBJ1-2; possibly TRBD1 for D (5 bases). The V gene's germline CDR1 is MRHNA and CDR2 SNTAGT. There are 14 residues in the CDR3. Trimming pared 3 bases from V and 7 bases from J, leaving 15 bases between. CDR3 bases: TGTGCCAGCAGTGAGGGGCAGGGTAGTGGTGGCTACACCTTC. Translating it yields CASSEGQGSGGYTF.

This chain connects TRBV10-3 to TRBJ1-3, with D uncertain. The CDR3 covers 13 residues. Germline CDR1 and CDR2: ENHRY and SYGVKD. Trimming pared 6 bases from V and 4 bases from J, leaving 10 bases between. The CDR3: CAIRVARGNTIYF. CDR3 in DNA: TGTGCCATCAGGGTAGCTAGAGGAAACACCATATATTTT.

The chain has TRBV5-4 and TRBJ1-2, with D tentatively TRBD1 (5 bases). The CDR3 totals 13 residues. V was clipped by 4 bases and J by 8 bases, with 15 bases between them. In germline, CDR1 is SGHNT, CDR2 YYREEE (reference sequence). CDR3 bases: TGTGCCAGCAGCCCCCGGGACGGAGGGGGCTACACCTTC. Translation: CASSPRDGGGYTF.